This passage covers 9 T cell receptor beta chains from one sample sequenced in a study of T cell repertoires in cytomegalovirus infection. These receptors have no known antigen. From the reads, TCRdb called clonotypes with MiXCR, one entry per CDR3 protein. This sample carries around 120,000 distinct CDR3 sequences, roughly 25% of them seen once, and the ten largest clones take 30% to 40%. The source material was PBMCs, sequenced either directly or after in vitro stimulation (not recorded which). These receptors were collected from a human donor in good health (CMV status not recorded). Some clones in this sample may be carry-over from other donors' samples.

In this sample, this clonotype turned up a few times. This chain links TRBV2 with TRBJ1-5, with D hard to call. The V gene's germline CDR1 is SNHLY and CDR2 FYNNEI. This CDR3 is built from 14 residues. V was pared by 3 bases and J by 4 bases, with 10 bases between. Written as DNA, the CDR3 is TGTGCCAGCAGTGACACGGACGGTAATCAGCCCCAGCATTTT. Protein product: CASSDTDGNQPQHF.

In DNA, the CDR3 is TGTGCCACTAGCGGGATTTACAATGAGCAGTTCTTC. Protein: CATSGIYNEQFF. J is TRBJ2-1 and V is TRBV10-3; 9 bases are a match to TRBD2. The CDR3 runs 12 residues. Germline CDR1 reads ENHRY; CDR2 reads SYGVKD. V trimming: 10 bases; J trimming: 4 bases; junction bases outside the gene matches: 2.

V gene TRBV7-2 combines with J gene TRBJ1-1, with unresolved D. The CDR3 is made up of 15 amino acids. Between the trimmed V and J ends, which lost 7 bases and 0 bases, there was a span of 15 bases. The germline gives CDR1 SGHTA, CDR2 FQGNSA. CDR3 sequence: CASKGQVFLNTEAFF. In DNA form, the CDR3 reads TGTGCCAGCAAGGGCCAGGTCTTCTTGAACACTGAAGCTTTCTTT.

V usage is TRBV7-2 and J usage is TRBJ1-5; D call uncertain. The CDR3 contains 14 residues. Trimming took 1 base from V and 3 from J, leaving 7 bases between them. The germline CDR1 and CDR2 sequences are SGHTA and FQGNSA. The CDR3 region is CASSLVIDNQPQHF. The CDR3 region has the DNA TGTGCCAGCAGCTTAGTGATCGACAATCAGCCCCAGCATTTT.

This clonotype was recorded at least ten times. The chain carries TRBV12-3 or TRBV12-4 and TRBJ2-5; 7 positions agree with TRBD1. The CDR3 loop spans 14 amino acids. With V trimmed by 7 bases and J by 1 base, 6 bases remained unmatched. Here the CDR3 reads CASTPRQGQETQYF. DNA for the CDR3: TGTGCCAGCACCCCGAGACAGGGCCAAGAGACCCAGTACTTC.

This clonotype has only a few counts. This sequence joins TRBV18 and TRBJ2-7; D is tentatively TRBD1 or TRBD2 (5 bases each). CDR1 is KGHSH and CDR2 is LQKENI in the germline V gene. V dropped 6 bases and J dropped 7 bases, with 19 bases sitting between them. There are 14 residues in the CDR3. As DNA, the CDR3 is TGTGCCAGCTCCAGCCGGGACGGGACGATTGAGCAGTACTTC. Protein sequence: CASSSRDGTIEQYF. Full variable domain (missing parts from reference TRBV18 and TRBJ2-7): NAGVMQNPRHLVRRRGQEARLRCSPMKGHSHVYWYRQLPEEGLKFMVYLQKENIIDESGMPKERFSAEFPKEGPSILRIQQVVRGDSAAYFCASSSRDGTIEQYFGPGTRLTVT.

This clonotype was counted at least ten times. This sequence joins TRBV7-3 and TRBJ2-7, with D possibly TRBD2 on 5 matching bases. The CDR3 has 12 residues. CDR1 is SGHTA and CDR2 is FQGTGA in the germline V gene. Deletions cut 5 bases from V and 6 bases from J, with 11 bases between. The CDR3 DNA reads as TGTGCCAGCAGCCCGGCCGCGGGCGAGCAGTACTTC. Protein: CASSPAAGEQYF.

The CDR3 here is CSVATGVEEKLFF. The CDR3 bases are TGCAGCGTCGCCACAGGGGTAGAAGAAAAACTGTTTTTT. The rearrangement joins TRBV29-1 to TRBJ1-4; 7 nucleotides match TRBD1. V gave up 6 bases and J gave up 8 bases; unmatched junction bases: 9. The CDR3 runs 13 residues. Germline lookup yields CDR1 SQVTM and CDR2 ANQGSEA.

The table lists this clonotype with many counts. V gene TRBV10-3 combines with J gene TRBJ2-3, with D possibly being TRBD1 or TRBD2 (6 bases each). Germline V gives CDR1 ENHRY, CDR2 SYGVKD. Trimming removed 3 bases from V and 4 bases from J, with 14 bases in between. The CDR3 contains 15 residues. CDR3 nucleotides: TGTGCCATCAGTGATCCGGGGGCGGGCGCAGATACGCAGTATTTT. It yields the protein CAISDPGAGADTQYF.